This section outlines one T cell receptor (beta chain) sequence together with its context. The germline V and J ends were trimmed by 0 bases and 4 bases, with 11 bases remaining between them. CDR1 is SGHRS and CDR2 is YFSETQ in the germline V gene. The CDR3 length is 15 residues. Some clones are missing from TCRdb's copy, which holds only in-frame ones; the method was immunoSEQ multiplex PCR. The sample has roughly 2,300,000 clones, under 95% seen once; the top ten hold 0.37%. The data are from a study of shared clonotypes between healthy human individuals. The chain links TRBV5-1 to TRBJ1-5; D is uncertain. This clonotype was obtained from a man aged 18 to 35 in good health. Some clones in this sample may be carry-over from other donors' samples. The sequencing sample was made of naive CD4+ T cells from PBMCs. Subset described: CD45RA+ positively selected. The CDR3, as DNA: TGCGCCAGCAGCTTGGGGGCAGGCCCAAATCAGCCCCAGCATTTT. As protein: CASSLGAGPNQPQHF.